The clone carrying this TCR beta chain has a handful of counts. This CDR3 is 14 amino acids long. V lost 0 bases and J lost 5, with 11 bases in between. The germline V gene encodes CDR1 SGHDT and CDR2 YYEEEE. TCRdb reanalysed the 5' RACE reads using MiXCR and keeps one entry per CDR3 protein. The table records 400,000 to 450,000 distinct CDR3 sequences, approximately 19% of them present only once. This entry comes from a study of T-cell memory formation after mild COVID-19. The sequence was collected from a young man who had mild COVID-19 (a few samples of this study predate the infection). Cell type and time point are not known. This sequence joins TRBV5-6 and TRBJ1-2; no clear D gene. Sequencing input: PBMCs or a T cell subset sorted from them (not recorded which). CDR3 nucleotide sequence: TGTGCCAGCAGCTTGGCCCCGACGGGATATGGCTACACCTTC. It is translated as CASSLAPTGYGYTF.